This is a list of T cell receptor beta chains from one sample in a study of PD-1 blockade in mismatch repair-deficient tumors. Clones were read by immunoSEQ multiplex PCR, and TCRdb kept only the in-frame ones, dropping some. The sample holds 50,000 or so clones, under 85% seen once. The specimen comprised PBMCs, sampled before pembrolizumab treatment. The receptors derive from an adult with mismatch repair-deficient cancer. The CDR3 runs from the conserved cysteine through the conserved F or W. Fields, in order: J gene, clone size, D gene, V gene, CDR3 DNA, CDR3 protein. D genes are given only for firm matches. The size field is filled for only some rows; it gives once, few, many or a size class.

J gene: TRBJ2-5
clone size: few
D gene: NA
V gene: TRBV6-1
CDR3 DNA: TGTGCCAGCACCCGGGGGGAGACCCAGTACTTC
CDR3 protein: CASTRGETQYF

J gene: TRBJ2-2
clone size: once
D gene: NA
V gene: TRBV9
CDR3 DNA: TGTGCCAGCAGCGGAGGACTTCAAGGGGAGCTGTTTTTT
CDR3 protein: CASSGGLQGELFF

J gene: TRBJ1-4
clone size: NA
D gene: NA
V gene: TRBV19
CDR3 DNA: TGTGCCAGTAGAGGATATCATCAACTGTTTTTT
CDR3 protein: CASRGYHQLFF

J gene: TRBJ1-3
clone size: NA
D gene: NA
V gene: TRBV5-8
CDR3 DNA: TGTGCCAGCAGCTTGTCCTCAGAAGCTGGAAACACCATATATTTT
CDR3 protein: CASSLSSEAGNTIYF

J gene: TRBJ1-2
clone size: few
D gene: TRBD1
V gene: TRBV5-1
CDR3 DNA: TGCGCCAGCAGCTGGGGGGACAGGGAATTGGATGGCTACACCTTC
CDR3 protein: CASSWGDRELDGYTF

J gene: TRBJ2-1
clone size: NA
D gene: TRBD1
V gene: TRBV7-9
CDR3 DNA: TGTGCCAGCAGCCCCGGGACAGCTAGATTGGATGAGCAGTTCTTC
CDR3 protein: CASSPGTARLDEQFF

J gene: TRBJ2-1
clone size: NA
D gene: TRBD2
V gene: TRBV19
CDR3 DNA: TGTGCCAGTAGTATCTCGGGCAGGGCGGGGGATGAGCAGTTCTTC
CDR3 protein: CASSISGRAGDEQFF

J gene: TRBJ2-3
clone size: NA
D gene: NA
V gene: TRBV7-8
CDR3 DNA: TGTGCCAGCAGCTTAGCGAGCGCAGATACGCAGTATTTT
CDR3 protein: CASSLASADTQYF

J gene: TRBJ1-2
clone size: few
D gene: TRBD1
V gene: TRBV7-9
CDR3 DNA: TGTGCCAGCAGCCCGGGACAGGGCGCCTGGGGCTACACCTTC
CDR3 protein: CASSPGQGAWGYTF

J gene: TRBJ1-2
clone size: NA
D gene: TRBD1
V gene: TRBV2
CDR3 DNA: TGTGCCAGCAAGAGGGGACAGACTAACTATGGCTACACCTTC
CDR3 protein: CASKRGQTNYGYTF

J gene: TRBJ2-7
clone size: NA
D gene: NA
V gene: TRBV11-2
CDR3 DNA: TGTGCCAGCAGCTCGCTCCGGGACAAAACCTACGAGCAGTACTTC
CDR3 protein: CASSSLRDKTYEQYF

J gene: TRBJ2-2
clone size: NA
D gene: NA
V gene: TRBV7-8
CDR3 DNA: TGTGCCAGCAGAAATAGGGTCGACGGTAGAATTTACACCGGGGAGCTGTTTTTT
CDR3 protein: CASRNRVDGRIYTGELFF

J gene: TRBJ2-7
clone size: NA
D gene: TRBD2
V gene: TRBV5-4
CDR3 DNA: TGTGCCAGCAGCGAGGCGCGGGGGGCAGGTCCCTTCGAGCAGTACTTC
CDR3 protein: CASSEARGAGPFEQYF

J gene: TRBJ2-1
clone size: once
D gene: TRBD2
V gene: TRBV7-8
CDR3 DNA: TGTGCCAGCAGCCCGACTAGCGGGAGTTTTCCCTACAATGAGCAGTTCTTC
CDR3 protein: CASSPTSGSFPYNEQFF

J gene: TRBJ2-2
clone size: NA
D gene: NA
V gene: TRBV5-8
CDR3 DNA: TGTGCCAGCAGCTTCCTGATAAACACCGGGGAGCTGTTTTTT
CDR3 protein: CASSFLINTGELFF

J gene: TRBJ2-7
clone size: NA
D gene: TRBD2
V gene: TRBV7-7
CDR3 DNA: TGTGCTAGCAGATTCCGGGACTACTCCTACGAGCAGTACTTC
CDR3 protein: CASRFRDYSYEQYF

J gene: TRBJ1-1
clone size: few
D gene: NA
V gene: TRBV15
CDR3 DNA: TGTGCCACCAGTTCGGACGGGGACACTGAAGCTTTCTTT
CDR3 protein: CATSSDGDTEAFF

J gene: TRBJ2-1
clone size: once
D gene: TRBD2
V gene: TRBV5-1
CDR3 DNA: TGCGCCAGCAGCTTTCAGTCTAGCGGGGGTTACAATGAGCAGTTCTTC
CDR3 protein: CASSFQSSGGYNEQFF

J gene: TRBJ2-3
clone size: NA
D gene: TRBD1
V gene: TRBV14
CDR3 DNA: TGTGCCAGCAGCCGGGACAGGGGGGCGGATACGCAGTATTTT
CDR3 protein: CASSRDRGADTQYF